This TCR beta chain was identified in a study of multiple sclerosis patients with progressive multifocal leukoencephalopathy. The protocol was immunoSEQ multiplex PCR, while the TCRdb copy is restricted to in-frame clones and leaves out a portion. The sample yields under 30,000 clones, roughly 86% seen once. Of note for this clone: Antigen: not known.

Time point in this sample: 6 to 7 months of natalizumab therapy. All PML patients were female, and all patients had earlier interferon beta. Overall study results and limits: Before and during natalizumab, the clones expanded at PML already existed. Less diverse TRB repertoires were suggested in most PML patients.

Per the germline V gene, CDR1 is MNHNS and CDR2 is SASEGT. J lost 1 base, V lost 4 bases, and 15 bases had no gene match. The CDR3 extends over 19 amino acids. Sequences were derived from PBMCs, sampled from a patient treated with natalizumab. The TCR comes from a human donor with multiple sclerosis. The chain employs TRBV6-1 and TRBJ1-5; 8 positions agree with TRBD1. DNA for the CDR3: TGTGCCAGCAGTGGGAAGGGGCAGGGGGCGCGAGAAAGCAATCAGCCCCAGCATTTT. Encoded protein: CASSGKGQGARESNQPQHF.